These T cell receptor beta chains were read from a single sample in a study of T cells in Graves' hyperthyroidism and ophthalmopathy. TCRdb re-analysed the multiplex PCR reads in MiXCR, keeping a single row per CDR3 protein. The sample yields about 340,000 distinct CDR3 sequences, 15% to 20% seen once. Sample: blood. The source of these receptors is a woman aged 50 to 65 with Graves' hyperthyroidism. The CDR3 runs from the conserved cysteine through the conserved F or W. The order of the fields is D gene, J gene, clone size, V gene, CDR3 protein, CDR3 DNA. A D gene is named only where the DNA matches it firmly. Size is stated for part of the rows, as once, few or many counts, or as a class when the clone is expanded.

NA | TRBJ2-7 | few | TRBV4-2 | CASSHVPGGEQYF | TGTGCCAGCAGCCATGTTCCGGGTGGCGAGCAGTACTTC
NA | TRBJ2-2 | NA | TRBV11-1 | CASSFYGSGELFF | TGTGCCAGCAGCTTTTACGGATCCGGGGAGCTGTTTTTT
NA | TRBJ1-4 | many | TRBV12-3/TRBV12-4 | CASSLEGWGGFEKLFF | TGTGCCAGCAGTTTAGAAGGGTGGGGGGGTTTTGAAAAACTGTTTTTT
TRBD1 | TRBJ1-2 | many | TRBV3-1 | CASSQEVRDRHGYTF | TGTGCCAGCAGCCAAGAGGTCCGGGACAGGCATGGCTACACCTTC
NA | TRBJ2-1 | NA | TRBV12-3/TRBV12-4 | CATSFRGTYNEQFF | TGTGCCACCTCGTTCAGAGGAACCTACAATGAGCAGTTCTTC
NA | TRBJ1-1 | few | TRBV5-1 | CASSLRGPGRGDTEAFF | TGCGCCAGCAGCTTGAGGGGCCCCGGGAGGGGTGACACTGAAGCTTTCTTT
NA | TRBJ1-1 | many | TRBV12-3/TRBV12-4 | CASSRDGPNTEAFF | TGTGCCAGCAGCCGGGACGGACCGAACACTGAAGCTTTCTTT
TRBD2 | TRBJ2-1 | many | TRBV5-1 | CASSLHGRGAYNEQFF | TGCGCCAGCAGCTTGCACGGGAGGGGGGCCTACAATGAGCAGTTCTTC
NA | TRBJ1-2 | few | TRBV15 | CATSRDRSGEGYTF | TGTGCCACCAGCAGAGATAGATCGGGGGAAGGCTACACCTTC
NA | TRBJ2-7 | many | TRBV12-3/TRBV12-4 | CASSLVARPLSEQYF | TGTGCCAGCAGTTTAGTCGCCAGGCCTTTATCCGAGCAGTACTTC
NA | TRBJ2-7 | NA | TRBV3-1 | CASSQGDFRGTESYEQYF | TGTGCCAGCAGCCAGGGAGATTTTAGGGGGACTGAGTCCTACGAGCAGTACTTC
NA | TRBJ2-1 | NA | TRBV28 | CASSRVPLDEQFF | TGTGCCAGCAGCAGGGTCCCCCTCGATGAGCAGTTCTTC
TRBD1 | TRBJ1-2 | many | TRBV10-3 | CAIFGTGGVGYTF | TGTGCCATCTTCGGGACAGGGGGTGTTGGCTACACCTTC
NA | TRBJ2-4 | NA | TRBV12-3/TRBV12-4 | CASGNHGENIQYF | TGTGCCAGCGGGAACCACGGTGAAAACATTCAGTACTTC
TRBD1 | TRBJ1-2 | many | TRBV11-2 | CASSSRGRWMEGYTF | TGTGCCAGCAGCTCAAGGGGGCGCTGGATGGAAGGCTACACCTTC
TRBD2 | TRBJ2-5 | many | TRBV30 | CAWSVRGGGNWAETQYF | TGTGCCTGGAGTGTACGCGGGGGAGGGAATTGGGCAGAGACCCAGTACTTC
NA | TRBJ1-4 | many | TRBV28 | CASFPAGARSNEKLFF | TGTGCCAGCTTCCCGGCGGGGGCGCGGTCTAATGAAAAACTGTTTTTT
TRBD2 | TRBJ2-7 | NA | TRBV7-7 | CASSPGLAGVDEQYF | TGTGCTAGCAGCCCCGGACTAGCGGGAGTAGATGAGCAGTACTTC
TRBD2 | TRBJ2-7 | many | TRBV5-1 | CASSNLAGGTYEQYF | TGCGCCAGCAGCAATTTAGCGGGAGGGACCTACGAGCAGTACTTC
NA | TRBJ1-5 | NA | TRBV20-1 | CSARDPGTYSNQPQHF | TGCAGTGCTAGGGATCCAGGCACTTATAGCAATCAGCCCCAGCATTTT
TRBD2 | TRBJ2-7 | many | TRBV5-1 | CASGREASYEQYF | TGCGCCAGTGGGCGGGAGGCCTCCTACGAGCAGTACTTC
TRBD1 | TRBJ1-1 | few | TRBV7-8 | CASSFGQGTEAFF | TGTGCCAGCAGCTTCGGACAGGGCACTGAAGCTTTCTTT
TRBD1 | TRBJ2-1 | few | TRBV29-1 | CSLLPPSDREFNEQFF | TGCAGCCTATTGCCCCCCTCAGACAGGGAGTTCAATGAGCAGTTCTTC
NA | TRBJ2-2 | few | TRBV5-8 | CASRPRVNTGELFF | TGTGCCAGCCGACCCAGGGTTAACACCGGGGAGCTGTTTTTT
TRBD1 | TRBJ1-6 | NA | TRBV25-1 | CASRNRGVNSPLHF | TGTGCCAGCAGGAACAGGGGTGTGAATTCACCCCTCCACTTT
NA | TRBJ2-1 | NA | TRBV29-1 | CSVAQNGDEQFF | TGCAGCGTTGCACAAAACGGCGATGAGCAGTTCTTC
TRBD1 | TRBJ1-2 | many | TRBV19 | CASSTQEGTGYGYTF | TGTGCCAGTTCAACCCAAGAGGGGACAGGCTATGGCTACACCTTC
TRBD2 | TRBJ2-3 | NA | TRBV7-9 | CASTVSAGDADTQYF | TGTGCCAGCACCGTCTCAGCGGGAGACGCAGATACGCAGTATTTT
TRBD2 | TRBJ2-3 | NA | TRBV7-9 | CASSLTLAVSTDTQYF | TGTGCCAGCAGCTTAACGCTAGCGGTTAGCACAGATACGCAGTATTTT
TRBD1 | TRBJ1-5 | many | TRBV7-8 | CASSMTGQSYSNQPQHF | TGTGCCAGCAGCATGACGGGACAGTCGTATAGCAATCAGCCCCAGCATTTT
TRBD1 | TRBJ1-1 | few | TRBV20-1 | CSATGGVTEAFF | TGCAGTGCTACAGGGGGCGTCACTGAAGCTTTCTTT
NA | TRBJ1-2 | many | TRBV11-3 | CASSPTRGEGGGYTF | TGTGCCAGCAGCCCAACCCGAGGGGAGGGAGGCGGCTACACCTTC
NA | TRBJ1-1 | few | TRBV19 | CASSVQGLNTEAFF | TGTGCCAGTAGTGTACAGGGTTTGAACACTGAAGCTTTCTTT
NA | TRBJ1-1 | NA | TRBV12-3/TRBV12-4 | CASSFQWTENTEAFF | TGTGCCAGCAGTTTCCAGTGGACAGAGAACACTGAAGCTTTCTTT
TRBD1 | TRBJ1-1 | NA | TRBV6-1 | CASSEVEGAMGEAFF | TGTGCCAGCAGTGAAGTTGAGGGGGCGATGGGTGAAGCTTTCTTT
NA | TRBJ2-2 | few | TRBV28 | CASSLLTVSGELFF | TGTGCCAGCAGTTTGTTAACCGTCTCCGGGGAGCTGTTTTTT
NA | TRBJ1-1 | many | TRBV3-1 | CASSDVIMGARSTEAFF | TGTGCCAGCAGCGACGTTATTATGGGGGCGCGGAGCACTGAAGCTTTCTTT
NA | TRBJ2-7 | NA | TRBV28 | CASIPGRRSYEQYF | TGTGCCAGCATCCCGGGCAGGCGTTCCTACGAGCAGTACTTC
TRBD2 | TRBJ2-1 | many | TRBV11-3 | CASSLALADYNEQFF | TGTGCCAGCAGCTTAGCCCTAGCGGATTACAATGAGCAGTTCTTC